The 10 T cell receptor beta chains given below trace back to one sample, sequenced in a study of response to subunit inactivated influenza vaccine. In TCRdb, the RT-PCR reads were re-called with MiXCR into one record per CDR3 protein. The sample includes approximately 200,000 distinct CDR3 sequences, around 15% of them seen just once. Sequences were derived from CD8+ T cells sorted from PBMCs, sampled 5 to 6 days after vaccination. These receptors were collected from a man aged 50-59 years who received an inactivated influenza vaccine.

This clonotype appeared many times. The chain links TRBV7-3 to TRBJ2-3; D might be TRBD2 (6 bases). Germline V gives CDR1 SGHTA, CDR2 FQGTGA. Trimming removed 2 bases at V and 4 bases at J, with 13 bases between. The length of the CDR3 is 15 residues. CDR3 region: CASSLFGGNADTQYF. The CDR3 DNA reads TGTGCCAGCAGCTTATTTGGCGGGAATGCAGATACGCAGTATTTT.

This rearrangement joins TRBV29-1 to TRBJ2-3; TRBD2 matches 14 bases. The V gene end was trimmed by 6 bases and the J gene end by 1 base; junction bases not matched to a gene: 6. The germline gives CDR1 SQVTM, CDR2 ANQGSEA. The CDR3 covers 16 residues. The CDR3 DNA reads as TGCAGCGTCACGGGACTAGCGGGAGTGGGCACAGATACGCAGTATTTT. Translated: CSVTGLAGVGTDTQYF.

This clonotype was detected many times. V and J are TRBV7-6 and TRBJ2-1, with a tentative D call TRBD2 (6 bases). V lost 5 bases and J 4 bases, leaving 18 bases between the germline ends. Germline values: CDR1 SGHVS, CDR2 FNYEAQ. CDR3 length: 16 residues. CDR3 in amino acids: CASSKLQEGGYNEQFF. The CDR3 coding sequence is TGTGCCAGCAGCAAGCTCCAGGAGGGCGGGTACAATGAGCAGTTCTTC. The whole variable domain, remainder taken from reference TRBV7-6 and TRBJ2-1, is GAGVSQSPRYKVTKRGQDVALRCDPISGHVSLYWYRQALGQGPEFLTYFNYEAQQDKSGLPNDRFSAERPEGSISTLTIQRTEQRDSAMYRCASSKLQEGGYNEQFFGPGTRLTVL.

The CDR3 DNA follows: TGCAGTGCTGCTCGACGGATCAACACTGAAGCTTTCTTT. It is translated as CSAARRINTEAFF. The chain links TRBV20-1 to TRBJ1-1; D is unclear. Germline values: CDR1 DFQATT, CDR2 SNEGSKA (reference sequence). CDR3 length equals 13 residues. V was shortened by 5 bases and J by 2 bases, with 12 bases between the two germline ends.

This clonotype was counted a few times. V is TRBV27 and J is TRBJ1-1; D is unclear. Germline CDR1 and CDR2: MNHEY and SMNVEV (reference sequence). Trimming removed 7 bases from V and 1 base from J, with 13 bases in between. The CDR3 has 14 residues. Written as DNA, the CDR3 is TGTGCCAGCAAATTCATCCAAGCGAACACTGAAGCTTTCTTT. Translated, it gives CASKFIQANTEAFF.

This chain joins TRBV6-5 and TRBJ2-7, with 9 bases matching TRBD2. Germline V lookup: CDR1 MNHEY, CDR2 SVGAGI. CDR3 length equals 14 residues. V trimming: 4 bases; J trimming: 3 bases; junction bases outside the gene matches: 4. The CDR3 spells CASSLAGALYEQYF. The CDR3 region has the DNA TGTGCCAGCAGTTTAGCGGGGGCCCTCTACGAGCAGTACTTC.

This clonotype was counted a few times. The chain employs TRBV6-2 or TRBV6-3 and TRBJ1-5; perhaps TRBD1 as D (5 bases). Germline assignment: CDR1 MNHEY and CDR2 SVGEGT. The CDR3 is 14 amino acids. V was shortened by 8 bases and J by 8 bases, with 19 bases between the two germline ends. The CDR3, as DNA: TGTGCCAGCGGGGCTGGCGGCGAAATTAAGCCCCAGCATTTT. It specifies CASGAGGEIKPQHF.

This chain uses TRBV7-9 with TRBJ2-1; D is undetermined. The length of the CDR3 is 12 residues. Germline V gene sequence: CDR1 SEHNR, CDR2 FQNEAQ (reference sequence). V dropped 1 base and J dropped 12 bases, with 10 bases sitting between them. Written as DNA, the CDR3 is TGTGCCAGCAGCTTAGATCCAGTCTGGCAGTTCTTC. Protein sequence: CASSLDPVWQFF.

The CDR3 is CASSSPTSSYNEQFF. Here the CDR3 DNA reads TGTGCCAGCAGCTCACCGACAAGCTCCTACAATGAGCAGTTCTTC. The chain carries TRBV7-9 and TRBJ2-1, with unresolved D. There are 15 residues in the CDR3. V gave up 4 bases and J gave up 0 bases, with 10 bases separating them. Germline loops: CDR1 SEHNR, CDR2 FQNEAQ (reference sequence).

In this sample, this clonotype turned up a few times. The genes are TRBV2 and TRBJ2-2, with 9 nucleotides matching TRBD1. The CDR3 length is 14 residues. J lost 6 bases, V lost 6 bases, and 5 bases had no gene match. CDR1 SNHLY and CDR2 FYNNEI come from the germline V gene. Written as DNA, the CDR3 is TGTGCCAGCAGCGCGGGACAGGGCGCCGGGGAGCTGTTTTTT. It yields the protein CASSAGQGAGELFF.